The text below deals with one T cell receptor beta chain. Antigen: not known. The data stem from a study of blood T cells in healthy people across ages. Germline V gene data show CDR1 as SGHTA and CDR2 as FQGTGA. The CDR3 consists of 15 residues. Trimming shortened V by 1 base and J by 2 bases, and 10 bases separated the two germline ends. Whole-study results and caveats: In the absence of known donor CMV status, changes in expanded clonotypes were possibly confounded. Age showed a roughly linear inverse relationship with TCR beta diversity per million T cells.

Each individual donor underwent a draw of ten milliliters of peripheral blood. For the second PCR, which ran for about 6 to 11 cycles, a sample-barcoded 5' primer and a J-beta primer mix were used. Each cDNA molecule was tagged by a template-switch adaptor that had 12 random nucleotides. MiXCR, run by TCRdb on the 5' RACE reads, gives a single entry per CDR3 protein. The sample has about 1.6 million distinct CDR3 sequences, almost 35% seen once. Sequenced sample: blood. This clonotype was sampled from a woman aged 25 to 45 in good health. This sequence joins TRBV7-3 and TRBJ2-3; perhaps TRBD2 as D (7 bases). CDR3 sequence reads: CASSLIGGPTDTQYF. The CDR3 DNA reads as TGTGCCAGCAGCTTAATCGGGGGGCCCACAGATACGCAGTATTTT.